Below, 27 T cell receptor beta chains from the same sample are listed, as sequenced in a study of neurological immune-mediated disorders. Each CDR3 protein is one row after TCRdb ran MiXCR on the 5' RACE reads. The sample lists 60,000 to 85,000 distinct CDR3 sequences, about 5% occurring once. Specimen: PBMCs. Source of these receptors: a woman in her 70s with multiple sclerosis.

This clonotype occurred many times. The CDR3 DNA is TGTGCCTGGAGTACAGGGTCCTACTATGGCTACACCTTC. It yields the protein CAWSTGSYYGYTF. The chain links TRBV30 to TRBJ1-2, with a weak D call TRBD1 (6 bases). The CDR3 length is 13 residues. V lost 2 bases to trimming and J lost 3 bases, with 10 bases between them. Germline CDR1 and CDR2: GTSNPN and SVGIG (reference sequence).

Many counts were recorded for this clonotype. The chain has TRBV7-3 and TRBJ2-3, with 10 bases aligning to TRBD2. Germline loops: CDR1 SGHTA, CDR2 FQGTGA. The CDR3 loop spans 14 amino acids. Trimming removed 5 bases from V and 7 bases from J; junction bases left unmatched: 6. CDR3 protein: CASSPASGSYTQYF. The CDR3 bases are TGTGCCAGCAGCCCCGCTAGCGGGAGTTATACGCAGTATTTT. Using reference TRBV7-3 and TRBJ2-3 for the parts outside the CDR3, the full variable domain is GAGVSQTPSNKVTEKGKYVELRCDPISGHTALYWYRQSLGQGPEFLIYFQGTGAADDSGLPNDRFFAVRPEGSVSTLKIQRTERGDSAVYLCASSPASGSYTQYFGPGTRLTVL.

The rearrangement uses TRBV27 and TRBJ2-6; D is unresolved. The CDR3 is made up of 17 amino acids. The germline V and J ends were trimmed by 1 base and 0 bases, with 10 bases remaining between them. Germline V CDR1 and CDR2: MNHEY, SMNVEV (reference sequence). CDR3 coding DNA: TGTGCCAGCAGTTTATTCCAGACCGGCTCTGGGGCCAACGTCCTGACTTTC. Translating it yields CASSLFQTGSGANVLTF. The full variable domain, its missing parts supplied by reference TRBV27 and TRBJ2-6, is EAQVTQNPRYLITVTGKKLTVTCSQNMNHEYMSWYRQDPGLGLRQIYYSMNVEVTDKGDVPEGYKVSRKEKRNFPLILESPSPNQTSLYFCASSLFQTGSGANVLTFGAGSRLTVL.

Many counts were recorded for this clonotype. The V gene is TRBV29-1, the J gene TRBJ2-7; TRBD1 matches at 8 bases. Germline CDR1 is SQVTM and CDR2 is ANQGSEA. J gave up 2 bases and V 5 bases, and 2 bases lay outside the gene matches. The CDR3 extends over 12 amino acids. CDR3 in amino acids: CSVTGGPYEQYF. For the CDR3, the DNA is TGCAGCGTTACAGGGGGGCCCTACGAGCAGTACTTC.

As to this clonotype: One base away lies a much larger clone, so this may be a sequencing read error. The V and J genes are TRBV7-2 and TRBJ1-5; D is unresolved. Germline CDR1 reads SGHTA; CDR2 reads FQGNSA. This CDR3 region has 16 residues. CDR3 coding DNA: TGTGCCAGCAGCCCCTCGCGGGGAATGAGCAATCAGCCCCAGAATTTT. Amino acids: CASSPSRGMSNQPQNF. Full variable domain (rest looked up from reference TRBV7-2 and TRBJ1-5): GAGVSQSPSNKVTEKGKDVELRCDPISGHTALYWYRQSLGQGLEFLIYFQGNSAPDKSGLPSDRFSAERTGGSVSTLTIQRTQQEDSAVYLCASSPSRGMSNQPQNFGDGTRLSIL.

This clonotype was observed at least ten times. The chain combines TRBV5-1 with TRBJ2-2, with D unresolved. The V end lost 0 bases, the J end lost 0 bases, and 3 bases lay between the germline ends. The CDR3 is 14 amino acids. CDR1 and CDR2 (germline): SGHRS, YFSETQ. The CDR3 nucleotides read TGCGCCAGCAGCTTGGTTCCGAACACCGGGGAGCTGTTTTTT. It translates to CASSLVPNTGELFF.

In nucleotides, the CDR3 is TGTGCCAGCAGCTCTCAGGGGATAGGCACAGATACGCAGTATTTT. Encoded protein: CASSSQGIGTDTQYF. The rearrangement joins TRBV7-6 to TRBJ2-3; TRBD1 is a possible D gene (6 bases). This CDR3 comprises 15 residues. Germline values: CDR1 SGHVS, CDR2 FNYEAQ. With 4 bases removed from V and 1 base from J, the gap between germline ends came to 12 bases.

This clonotype has ten or more counts. This chain uses TRBV20-1 with TRBJ1-3; TRBD1 is a possible D gene (6 bases). The CDR3 has 14 residues. The V gene lost 4 bases and the J gene lost 4 bases, with 14 bases spanning the gap. Per germline, CDR1 DFQATT and CDR2 SNEGSKA (reference sequence). The CDR3 sequence is CSAKRTVGGNTIYF. CDR3 coding DNA: TGCAGTGCTAAAAGGACAGTGGGAGGAAACACCATATATTTT.

V and J are TRBV18 and TRBJ2-5; D not certain. Germline V gene sequence: CDR1 KGHSH, CDR2 LQKENI. Trimming shortened V by 4 bases and J by 2 bases, and 14 bases separated the two germline ends. This CDR3 contains 15 residues. CDR3 nucleotide sequence: TGTGCCAGCTCACTGCCTATAGGACCTCAAGAGACCCAGTACTTC. This gives the protein CASSLPIGPQETQYF.

For this clonotype: A read error may explain this, as a much larger clone is one base away. The chain couples TRBV12-3 or TRBV12-4 to TRBJ2-1; tentatively, D is TRBD1 (5 bases). The CDR3 has 15 amino acids. The CDR3 nucleotides read TGTGCCAGCAGTTTTAGGGGCCAGGCAGACAATGCGCAGTTCTTC. This translates into CASSFRGQADNAQFF.

The CDR3 DNA follows: TGTGCCATCAGTGAGCACCGACTGCCAGGGGCCTACGAGCAGTACTTC. It yields the protein CAISEHRLPGAYEQYF. The chain combines TRBV10-3 with TRBJ2-7, with D tentatively TRBD1 (6 bases). Germline V gives CDR1 ENHRY, CDR2 SYGVKD. Between the trimmed V and J ends, which lost 2 bases and 2 bases, there was a span of 16 bases. CDR3 length: 16 residues.

The J gene is TRBJ2-1, the V gene TRBV5-1, with TRBD2 matching 8 bases. Trimming cost V 0 bases and J 0 bases; bases outside gene matches: 2. From germline, CDR1 is SGHRS and CDR2 YFSETQ. The CDR3 length is 16 residues. The CDR3 region has the DNA TGCGCCAGCAGCTTGGTAGCGGGGAGCTCCTACAATGAGCAGTTCTTC. Translation gives CASSLVAGSSYNEQFF.

This clonotype was observed many times. This chain joins TRBV20-1 and TRBJ2-1, with 8 bases that match TRBD2. Germline assignment: CDR1 DFQATT and CDR2 SNEGSKA (reference sequence). V lost 0 bases to trimming and J lost 3 bases; unmatched junction nucleotides: 7. This CDR3 comprises 16 residues. The CDR3, as DNA: TGCAGTGCTAGAGATCCCAGCGGGAGAGTCTACAATGAGCAGTTCTTC. The encoded protein is CSARDPSGRVYNEQFF.

This clonotype was counted at least ten times. J is TRBJ1-2 and V is TRBV12-3 or TRBV12-4; 8 bases fit TRBD1. The junction had 11 bases not matched to a gene; V was cut back by 3 bases and J by 8 bases. This CDR3 spans 15 amino acids. CDR3 sequence: CASSFSDRGPIGYTF. CDR3 in DNA: TGTGCCAGCAGTTTCTCCGACAGGGGACCTATAGGCTACACCTTC.

This clonotype was counted ten times or more. The rearrangement uses TRBV3-1 and TRBJ1-1; 8 bases agree with TRBD1. The CDR3 runs 14 residues. Germline V CDR1 and CDR2: LGHDT, YNNKEL (reference sequence). V dropped 8 bases and J dropped 2; count of bases not matched to a gene: 7. CDR3 in DNA: TGTGCCAGCGTGCGACAGGGGTATAACACTGAAGCTTTCTTT. It specifies CASVRQGYNTEAFF.

This clonotype has ten or more counts. This rearrangement joins TRBV5-1 to TRBJ2-7; 7 positions agree with TRBD1. The trim removed 4 bases at V and 1 base at J, leaving 8 bases unmatched. The CDR3 runs 15 residues. CDR1 is SGHRS and CDR2 is YFSETQ in the germline V gene. The CDR3 region has the DNA TGCGCCAGCAGCACTACAGGGGTGAGGTCCTACGAGCAGTACTTC. Protein sequence: CASSTTGVRSYEQYF.

This rearrangement joins TRBV12-3 or TRBV12-4 to TRBJ2-5; the match to TRBD2 covers 7 bases. The V gene end was trimmed by 1 base and the J gene end by 2 bases; junction bases not matched to a gene: 1. This CDR3 has 14 residues. CDR3 bases: TGTGCCAGCAGTTTAGTGCGGGAGCAAGAGACCCAGTACTTC. Its translation: CASSLVREQETQYF.

This clonotype was detected ten times or more. The chain carries TRBV5-1 and TRBJ2-1; 9 bases map to TRBD1. Germline V gene lookup returns CDR1 SGHRS and CDR2 YFSETQ. Unmatched junction bases numbered 6, after V lost 1 base and J lost 7 bases. This CDR3 has 15 amino acids. The CDR3 spells CASSLNRGLRNEQFF. The CDR3 DNA sequence: TGCGCCAGCAGCTTGAACAGGGGGCTGAGGAATGAGCAGTTCTTC.

This clonotype was counted at least ten times. The chain combines TRBV6-5 with TRBJ2-3, with 7 bases lining up with TRBD1. V lost 6 bases to trimming and J lost 1 base; unmatched junction nucleotides: 4. Looked up from germline, CDR1 is MNHEY and CDR2 is SVGAGI. The CDR3 sequence is 14 residues long. In DNA form, the CDR3 reads TGTGCCAGCAGAGAAGGGGGCCGCACAGATACGCAGTATTTT. Encoded protein: CASREGGRTDTQYF.

This clonotype was counted at least ten times. This sequence joins TRBV4-1 and TRBJ1-5, with TRBD1 matching 10 bases. Germline V gene data show CDR1 as MGHRA and CDR2 as YSYEKL. Trimming at V came to 3 bases and at J to 1 base, leaving 6 bases not matched to a gene. The CDR3 length is 17 residues. CDR3 sequence: CASSQGQGRSSNQPQHF. CDR3 in DNA: TGCGCCAGCAGCCAGGGACAGGGGCGAAGCAGCAATCAGCCCCAGCATTTT.

This clonotype has only a few counts. This chain uses TRBV20-1 with TRBJ2-1; D is unresolved. This CDR3 is built from 16 residues. V was pared by 0 bases and J by 4 bases, with 16 bases between. CDR1 is DFQATT and CDR2 is SNEGSKA in the germline V gene (reference sequence). CDR3 sequence (DNA): TGCAGTGCTAGAGAAAACAGCTATCCACCATACAATGAGCAGTTCTTC. This encodes CSARENSYPPYNEQFF.

This clonotype was recorded many times. The V and J genes are TRBV5-1 and TRBJ1-4; D is perhaps TRBD1 (6 bases). Germline V gene sequence: CDR1 SGHRS, CDR2 YFSETQ. V lost 1 base and J lost 4, with 11 bases in between. This CDR3 has 15 amino acids. CDR3 amino acids: CASSLIGTINEKLFF. The CDR3 coding sequence is TGCGCCAGCAGCTTGATAGGGACAATTAATGAAAAACTGTTTTTT.

This clonotype was seen at least ten times. The rearrangement uses TRBV12-3 or TRBV12-4 and TRBJ1-1; D remains ambiguous. This CDR3 is 12 amino acids long. Trimming shortened V by 3 bases and J by 8 bases, and 10 bases separated the two germline ends. CDR3 nucleotide sequence: TGTGCCAGCAGTTTTGCGGCGGGGGAAGCTTTCTTT. This sequence encodes CASSFAAGEAFF.

The rearrangement joins TRBV5-1 to TRBJ2-1; TRBD1 is a possible D gene (6 bases). This CDR3 region has 16 residues. The V gene lost 4 bases and the J gene lost 0 bases, with 14 bases spanning the gap. CDR1 and CDR2 (germline): SGHRS, YFSETQ. The CDR3 protein is CASSLITGSSYNEQFF. The CDR3 DNA sequence: TGCGCCAGCAGCCTTATTACAGGGAGCTCCTACAATGAGCAGTTCTTC.

In its sample, this clonotype was seen many times. The CDR3 is CASSAAGDAGTEAFF. In DNA, the CDR3 is TGTGCCAGCAGCGCCGCAGGGGATGCGGGCACTGAAGCTTTCTTT. V is TRBV9 and J is TRBJ1-1, with D perhaps TRBD1 (6 bases). The V gene lost 3 bases and the J gene lost 4 bases, with 16 bases spanning the gap. Germline CDR1 is SGDLS and CDR2 is YYNGEE. The CDR3 runs to 15 residues.

This clonotype was observed at least ten times. The CDR3 DNA is TGCAGTGCTTACGCAACTAGCGGGGTCAACAATGAGCAGTTCTTC. As protein: CSAYATSGVNNEQFF. The genes are TRBV20-1 and TRBJ2-1; 10 bases agree with TRBD2. This CDR3 spans 15 amino acids. J lost 5 bases, V lost 5 bases, and 9 bases had no gene match. The germline V gene encodes CDR1 DFQATT and CDR2 SNEGSKA (reference sequence).

At least ten counts were recorded for this clonotype. The chain combines TRBV4-1 with TRBJ1-3; D is possibly TRBD1 (5 bases). The CDR3 runs to 15 residues. V was shortened by 6 bases and J by 0 bases, with 12 bases between the two germline ends. Per the germline V gene, CDR1 is MGHRA and CDR2 is YSYEKL. The CDR3 region has the DNA TGCGCCAGCAGGCCGACAGTCCTCTCTGGAAACACCATATATTTT. The encoded protein is CASRPTVLSGNTIYF.